This T cell receptor (beta chain) originates from a study of immune characterization of retroperitoneal liposarcoma (dated by TCRdb to the late 2010s). Libraries were constructed by PCR. The listed sequencing device is NextSeq 500. TCRdb passed the public sequencing reads through fastp at Q25 and MiXCR, retaining productive beta sequences. CDR3 protein sequences are deduplicated, and each keeps its most common genes and DNA. In all, the sample holds around 11,000 distinct CDR3 sequences, and roughly 22% of those were seen once. Of the sample, more than 8.5% is held by the ten largest clones. In its sample, this clonotype was seen a few times. Its antigen is not yet known. No much larger clone exists at a distance of one base, and base qualities are not known. The sample consisted of blood. This TCR derives from a female donor with retroperitoneal liposarcoma.

Here is the DNA: TGTGCCAGTAGTCCCCCGGGAGGGGCCAAAAACATTCAGTACTTC. Translated, it reads CASSPPGGAKNIQYF. The rearrangement combines TRBV19 with TRBJ2-4, with 8 central nucleotides matching TRBD2. Taken from cysteine to phenylalanine, the CDR3 has 15 residues. Kept here is only the CDR3 DNA, which spans 45 bases and is read in frame from base 1. The germline V gene (reference sequence) specifies LNHDA as CDR1 and SQIVND as CDR2. V is trimmed back by 5 bases and J by 1 base, and the junction contains 4 bases that no gene match accounts for.